The 32 T cell receptor beta chains in this list originate from one sample, sequenced in a study of identical twins. Each CDR3 protein is one row after TCRdb ran MiXCR on the 5' RACE reads. The table has some 500,000 distinct CDR3 sequences, around 14% seen once. These same records also appear under a second study, on yellow fever vaccine responses in identical twins.

Material: CD4+ T cells sorted from blood. The receptor source for this set is a woman aged 18-30 years in good health.

The genes are TRBV5-1 and TRBJ2-3, with 9 positions matching TRBD1. Per germline, CDR1 SGHRS and CDR2 YFSETQ. The CDR3 length is 15 residues. Unmatched junction bases numbered 4, after V lost 3 bases and J lost 2 bases. DNA for the CDR3: TGCGCCAGCAGCTACCGGACAGGGGACACAGATACGCAGTATTTT. It translates to CASSYRTGDTDTQYF.

The rearrangement links TRBV6-1 to TRBJ2-3; 11 bases align to TRBD1. Germline V gene lookup returns CDR1 MNHNS and CDR2 SASEGT. This CDR3 is 16 amino acids long. Trimming took 6 bases from V and 7 from J; bases not matched to a gene: 12. CDR3 nucleotides: TGTGCCAGCAGCATAACAGGACAGGGGGCGCGATATACGCAGTATTTT. It translates to CASSITGQGARYTQYF.

The chain joins TRBV3-1 to TRBJ2-7; weak D call: TRBD1 (5 bases). Germline V CDR1 and CDR2: LGHDT, YNNKEL (reference sequence). The ends were cut back, 2 bases at V and 9 bases at J, with 14 bases in the middle. CDR3 length: 13 amino acids. CDR3 nucleotide sequence: TGTGCCAGCAGCCAACTAAGCCAGGGTGGGCAGTACTTC. It is translated as CASSQLSQGGQYF.

Remarks on this clonotype: At one boundary the junction diverges from the germline segment, which might be a read error. The chain couples TRBV5-1 to TRBJ2-3; a weak D match, TRBD2 (6 bases). The CDR3 has 14 amino acids. Looked up from germline, CDR1 is SGHRS and CDR2 is YFSETQ. For the CDR3, the DNA is TGTGCCAGCAGCGCGGGACTTTCCACAGATACGCAGTATTTT. This encodes CASSAGLSTDTQYF.

The CDR3 nucleotides read TGTGCCAGCAGCCCACCGGGACAGGGGGCCGGAGATACGCAGTATTTT. Translating it yields CASSPPGQGAGDTQYF. This sequence joins TRBV5-6 and TRBJ2-3, with 12 bases aligning to TRBD1. This CDR3 comprises 16 residues. Germline loops: CDR1 SGHDT, CDR2 YYEEEE. Trimming cost V 4 bases and J 5 bases; bases outside gene matches: 8.

J is TRBJ2-4 and V is TRBV20-1, with D hard to call. This CDR3 spans 13 amino acids. The V gene's germline CDR1 is DFQATT and CDR2 SNEGSKA (reference sequence). Trimming left V 5 bases short and J 3 bases short, with 11 bases between. The CDR3 loop reads CSAPWVGKNIQYF. CDR3 nucleotides: TGCAGTGCTCCCTGGGTTGGCAAAAACATTCAGTACTTC.

The chain joins TRBV28 to TRBJ2-3, with 11 positions matching TRBD2. J lost 12 bases, V lost 6 bases, and 8 bases had no gene match. This CDR3 contains 13 residues. The germline V gene encodes CDR1 MDHEN and CDR2 SYDVKM. The CDR3, as DNA: TGTGCCAGCAGGCCCTCCGGGACTAGCGGACAGTATTTT. Amino acids: CASRPSGTSGQYF.

This sequence joins TRBV12-3 or TRBV12-4 and TRBJ2-7, with 12 bases identical to TRBD2. With 1 base clipped from V and 3 bases from J, the junction kept 4 bases outside the gene matches. The CDR3 covers 16 residues. CDR3 nucleotides: TGTGCCAGCAGTTTAGAGACTAGCGGGGGAGGCTACGAGCAGTACTTC. Amino acid sequence: CASSLETSGGGYEQYF.

The chain has TRBV7-3 and TRBJ2-3; the match to TRBD2 covers 9 bases. In germline, CDR1 is SGHTA, CDR2 FQGTGA. This CDR3 has 17 amino acids. The J segment lost 5 bases and the V segment lost 1 base, leaving 10 bases of the junction unmatched. The CDR3 coding sequence is TGTGCCAGCAGCTTAATTTCGGGCGGGGGGGCCGGAGATACGCAGTATTTT. It translates to CASSLISGGGAGDTQYF.

The CDR3 coding sequence is TGTGCCAGCAGTGGTAGCGGGAGTACCGGGGAGCTGTTTTTT. Amino acid sequence: CASSGSGSTGELFF. The chain couples TRBV2 to TRBJ2-2, with 9 bases lining up with TRBD2. The CDR3 loop spans 14 amino acids. The J segment lost 5 bases and the V segment lost 4 bases, leaving 2 bases of the junction unmatched. The V gene's germline CDR1 is SNHLY and CDR2 FYNNEI.

The rearrangement links TRBV20-1 to TRBJ2-3, with 7 nucleotides matching TRBD2. CDR3 length: 14 amino acids. Germline CDR1 is DFQATT and CDR2 is SNEGSKA (reference sequence). The ends lost 5 bases at V and 3 bases at J; junction bases unmatched: 8. CDR3 protein: CSALAPGGTDTQYF. DNA for the CDR3: TGCAGTGCTTTGGCCCCCGGGGGGACAGATACGCAGTATTTT.

A few counts support this clonotype. V usage is TRBV4-3 and J usage is TRBJ2-2; either TRBD1 or TRBD2 may supply D (6 bases each). The CDR3 covers 16 residues. Germline CDR1 reads LGHNA; CDR2 reads YSLEER. Trimming left V 1 base short and J 5 bases short, with 14 bases between. As DNA, the CDR3 is TGCGCCAGCAGCCAAGTCGTTACAGGGACTACCGGGGAGCTGTTTTTT. Residues: CASSQVVTGTTGELFF.

This clonotype was seen at least ten times. The chain has TRBV12-3 or TRBV12-4 and TRBJ2-5; tentative D call: TRBD1 (5 bases). The CDR3 runs to 16 residues. The V end lost 1 base, the J end lost 5 bases, and 17 bases lay between the germline ends. CDR3 residues: CASSLVIAGNVETQYF. CDR3 nucleotide sequence: TGTGCCAGCAGTTTAGTAATCGCAGGGAATGTGGAGACCCAGTACTTC.

This clonotype was counted ten times or more. The rearrangement links TRBV12-3 or TRBV12-4 to TRBJ2-1; 9 nucleotides match TRBD2. The trim removed 0 bases at V and 3 bases at J, leaving 0 bases unmatched. The CDR3 is 15 amino acids. The CDR3, as DNA: TGTGCCAGCAGTTTAGCTAGCGGGGGCTACAATGAGCAGTTCTTC. This translates into CASSLASGGYNEQFF.

This clonotype was counted a few times. This chain joins TRBV28 and TRBJ2-5; 9 bases match TRBD1. Germline CDR1 and CDR2: MDHEN and SYDVKM. J gave up 7 bases and V 2 bases, and 8 bases lay outside the gene matches. The CDR3 spans 15 residues. CDR3 sequence reads: CASSLAGQGIGTQYF. CDR3 sequence (DNA): TGTGCCAGCAGTTTAGCGGGACAGGGAATAGGGACCCAGTACTTC. The full variable domain, rest sourced from reference TRBV28 and TRBJ2-5, is DVKVTQSSRYLVKRTGEKVFLECVQDMDHENMFWYRQDPGLGLRLIYFSYDVKMKEKGDIPEGYSVSREKKERFSLILESASTNQTSMYLCASSLAGQGIGTQYFGPGTRLLVL.

This clonotype was observed a few times. The chain uses TRBV6-2 or TRBV6-3 and TRBJ2-1; 8 bases are shared with TRBD2. The germline V gene has CDR1 MNHEY and CDR2 SVGEGT. V was pared by 2 bases and J by 9 bases, with 3 bases of the junction left unmatched. This CDR3 contains 13 residues. The CDR3 here is CASSYGSGSEQFF. CDR3 DNA sequence: TGTGCCAGCAGTTACGGGAGCGGGAGTGAGCAGTTCTTC.

This clonotype was seen a few times. V is TRBV7-8 and J is TRBJ2-1; 9 bases are shared with TRBD1. V lost 1 base and J lost 7; bases outside the gene matches: 8. The CDR3 is made up of 16 amino acids. The germline V gene has CDR1 SGHVS and CDR2 FQNEAQ. The CDR3: CASSLEWDRVRNEQFF. The CDR3 DNA follows: TGTGCCAGCAGCTTAGAATGGGACAGGGTCAGAAATGAGCAGTTCTTC.

In its sample, this clonotype was seen a few times. The V and J genes are TRBV3-1 and TRBJ1-4; D gene uncertain. The V gene's germline CDR1 is LGHDT and CDR2 YNNKEL (reference sequence). CDR3 length: 16 amino acids. V gave up 4 bases and J gave up 8 bases, with 20 bases separating them. The chain's CDR3 is CASSLGSQGSAEKLFF. The CDR3 coding sequence is TGTGCCAGCAGCCTAGGATCACAAGGGTCGGCGGAAAAACTGTTTTTT.

This clonotype was counted a few times. The genes are TRBV4-2 and TRBJ2-6; D not certain. There are 16 residues in the CDR3. The V end lost 1 base, the J end lost 4 bases, and 11 bases lay between the germline ends. Germline V gives CDR1 LGHNA, CDR2 YNFKEQ. DNA of the CDR3: TGTGCCAGCAGCCAAGTTAGGCCTTCGGGGGCCAACGTCCTGACTTTC. It specifies CASSQVRPSGANVLTF.

The chain is built from TRBV6-5 and TRBJ2-6; 10 bases fit TRBD1. The germline CDR1 and CDR2 sequences are MNHEY and SVGAGI. V was clipped by 2 bases and J by 0 bases; unmatched bases: 4. This CDR3 is 18 amino acids long. The CDR3 sequence: CASSYPGQGISGANVLTF. CDR3 DNA: TGTGCCAGCAGTTACCCGGGACAGGGGATCTCTGGGGCCAACGTCCTGACTTTC.

This clonotype was counted only a few times. DNA for the CDR3: TGTGCCAGCAGTTTATTTTCTTCCAGGGGCTCCTACGAGCAGTACTTC. Its translation is CASSLFSSRGSYEQYF. The chain employs TRBV28 and TRBJ2-7, with D possibly being TRBD1 (6 bases). Germline lookup yields CDR1 MDHEN and CDR2 SYDVKM. The V end was cut by 1 base, the J end by 0 bases, with 13 bases between. This CDR3 contains 16 residues.

This clonotype was seen a handful of times. The chain combines TRBV6-5 with TRBJ2-7; maybe TRBD1 (5 bases). The germline V gene encodes CDR1 MNHEY and CDR2 SVGAGI. V lost 0 bases to trimming and J lost 3 bases, with 9 bases between them. This CDR3 comprises 14 residues. CDR3 nucleotides: TGTGCCAGCAGTTACTCGCCAGGGTACTACGAGCAGTACTTC. This encodes CASSYSPGYYEQYF.

The chain is built from TRBV6-2 or TRBV6-3 and TRBJ2-7; D not resolved. The CDR3 consists of 14 residues. CDR1 is MNHEY and CDR2 is SVGEGT in the germline V gene. V lost 0 bases and J lost 3, with 9 bases in between. The CDR3 sequence is CASSYSSHGYEQYF. DNA for the CDR3: TGTGCCAGCAGTTACTCATCTCACGGCTACGAGCAGTACTTC.

In this sample, this clonotype turned up many times. This chain connects TRBV6-1 to TRBJ2-7; tentatively, D is TRBD1 (5 bases). The CDR3 is 15 residues long. The germline gives CDR1 MNHNS, CDR2 SASEGT. V lost 5 bases and J 1 base, leaving 15 bases between the germline ends. The CDR3 loop reads CASSPGQGLSYEQYF. The CDR3 DNA reads as TGTGCCAGCAGTCCCGGACAAGGCCTGTCCTACGAGCAGTACTTC.

There are a few counts of this clonotype. The chain uses TRBV12-3 or TRBV12-4 and TRBJ2-2; the match to TRBD2 covers 10 bases. The CDR3 length is 17 residues. J lost 6 bases, V lost 5 bases, and 12 bases had no gene match. This chain's CDR3 is CASSTLSGTSAPGELFF. Here the CDR3 DNA reads TGTGCCAGCAGTACCCTTTCCGGGACTAGCGCCCCCGGGGAGCTGTTTTTT.

Remarks on this clonotype: One end of the junction varies from germline; a read error may be responsible. The V call is TRBV7-9, the J call TRBJ2-7; possibly TRBD1 or TRBD2 for D (6 bases each). Germline loops: CDR1 SEHNR, CDR2 FQNEAQ (reference sequence). The CDR3 contains 14 residues. For the CDR3, the DNA is TGTGCCAGCACCTTACCGGGGGCGGACTACGAGCAGTACTTC. This codes for CASTLPGADYEQYF.

This clonotype was seen repeatedly, ten times or more. V and J are TRBV5-1 and TRBJ1-3; D may be TRBD1 (6 bases). The V and J ends lost 7 bases and 3 bases respectively, with 8 bases between them. CDR1 and CDR2 (germline): SGHRS, YFSETQ. The CDR3 length is 12 residues. CDR3 in DNA: TGCGCCAGCTCGGGACATGGAAACACCATATATTTT. It yields the protein CASSGHGNTIYF.

There are many counts of this clonotype. The V and J genes are TRBV18 and TRBJ2-7; D possibly matches TRBD1 or TRBD2 (5 bases each). Trimming shortened V by 3 bases and J by 3 bases, and 12 bases separated the two germline ends. CDR3 length: 14 amino acids. Germline lookup yields CDR1 KGHSH and CDR2 LQKENI. CDR3 nucleotide sequence: TGTGCCAGCTCACCCGGGGCGGCTCTCTACGAGCAGTACTTC. This sequence encodes CASSPGAALYEQYF.

The chain has TRBV28 and TRBJ1-1; 8 bases are shared with TRBD1. The CDR3 covers 17 residues. From germline, CDR1 is MDHEN and CDR2 SYDVKM. V lost 7 bases and J lost 4; bases outside the gene matches: 17. CDR3: CASTRAPGGGIGTEAFF. The CDR3 bases are TGTGCCAGCACCCGGGCTCCAGGGGGCGGGATTGGCACTGAAGCTTTCTTT.

This clonotype was counted a few times. This chain uses TRBV11-2 with TRBJ2-2, with 10 bases fitting TRBD1. Germline V gene lookup returns CDR1 SGHAT and CDR2 FQNNGV. The CDR3 has 18 residues. With V trimmed by 5 bases and J by 3 bases, 12 bases remained unmatched. Written as DNA, the CDR3 is TGTGCCAGCAGCCCTCCGGGACAGGGGCGCGGGGACACCGGGGAGCTGTTTTTT. It yields the protein CASSPPGQGRGDTGELFF.

The chain uses TRBV6-2 or TRBV6-3 and TRBJ2-7; D remains unclear. The CDR3 length is 16 residues. The germline V and J ends were trimmed by 0 bases and 3 bases, with 15 bases remaining between them. Per germline, CDR1 MNHEY and CDR2 SVGEGT. The DNA for the CDR3 is TGTGCCAGCAGTTACTCGAGGACGGCGGATTACTACGAGCAGTACTTC. Its translation is CASSYSRTADYYEQYF.

This clonotype appeared a few times. The CDR3 DNA reads TGTGCCATCGGTGTGAAGGAATACGAGCAGTACTTC. Residues: CAIGVKEYEQYF. This chain connects TRBV10-3 to TRBJ2-7; D unresolved. The CDR3 is made up of 12 amino acids. V lost 8 bases to trimming and J lost 4 bases, with 12 bases between them. CDR1 ENHRY and CDR2 SYGVKD come from the germline V gene.